These T cell receptor beta chains were read from a single sample in a study of T cell changes during pregnancy in multiple sclerosis. Profiling relied on immunoSEQ multiplex PCR, and the TCRdb table lists in-frame clones only, not all of them. The data hold 60,000 to 85,000 clones, with roughly 89% observed a single time. The starting material was peripheral blood, obtained after pregnancy. The source is a female donor in good health, enrolled as a control in a pregnancy study. The CDR3 runs from the conserved cysteine through the conserved F or W. D genes are given only for firm matches. Only part of the rows carry a size: once, few, many, or a class if the clone is expanded.

once	TRBD2	TRBV28	TRBJ2-1	CASSALGAGGNEQFF	TGTGCCAGCAGTGCCTTGGGGGCGGGGGGGAATGAGCAGTTCTTC
.	TRBD1	TRBV7-9	TRBJ2-5	CASSPGTGRETQYF	TGTGCCAGCAGCCCTGGGACAGGGCGAGAGACCCAGTACTTC
.	TRBD2	TRBV28	TRBJ2-7	CASSLAGGDSYEQYF	TGTGCCAGCAGTTTGGCGGGAGGCGATTCCTACGAGCAGTACTTC
.	TRBD2	TRBV30	TRBJ2-3	CAWSVRTSRTDTQYF	TGTGCCTGGAGTGTACGGACTAGCCGCACAGATACGCAGTATTTT
.	.	TRBV4-1	TRBJ2-1	CASIDSRNEQFF	TGCGCCAGCATCGACTCACGGAATGAGCAGTTCTTC
few	.	TRBV14	TRBJ1-6	CASSQDLNSPLHF	TGTGCCAGCAGCCAAGATCTCAATTCACCCCTCCACTTT
.	.	TRBV7-9	TRBJ1-2	CASSVSTVDGYTF	TGTGCCAGCAGCGTCTCGACAGTCGACGGCTACACCTTC
.	TRBD2	TRBV7-8	TRBJ2-3	CASSLMRGSATDTQYF	TGTGCCAGCAGCTTAATGCGCGGGAGTGCCACAGATACGCAGTATTTT
.	.	TRBV10-3	TRBJ1-6	CAISDQGKSSYNSPLHF	TGTGCCATCAGTGACCAGGGGAAGTCGTCCTATAATTCACCCCTCCACTTT
once	.	TRBV30	TRBJ1-2	CAWSVAQGYGYTF	TGTGCCTGGAGCGTTGCGCAGGGCTATGGCTACACCTTC
.	TRBD1	TRBV7-9	TRBJ2-1	CASSHGTGGSDEQFF	TGTGCCAGCAGCCACGGGACAGGGGGCTCGGATGAGCAGTTCTTC
.	TRBD1	TRBV19	TRBJ1-5	CASSGFWDRDVYYSNQPQHF	TGTGCCAGTAGTGGCTTTTGGGACAGGGACGTTTATTATAGCAATCAGCCCCAGCATTTT
.	.	TRBV28	TRBJ1-1	CASSLNRVLITEAFF	TGTGCCAGCAGTTTAAACAGGGTGTTGATAACTGAAGCTTTCTTT